This paragraph covers one TCR beta chain sequence. This entry comes from a study of cytomegalovirus exposure and HLA in healthy donors. The PCR made use of 60 Vbeta and 13 Jbeta primers. Clones were read by immunoSEQ multiplex PCR, and TCRdb kept only the in-frame ones, dropping some. The sample records fewer than 55,000 clones, less than 75% being singletons. The trim removed 1 base at V and 4 bases at J, leaving 10 bases unmatched. Germline CDR1 is GTSNPN and CDR2 is SVGIG (reference sequence). This CDR3 contains 16 residues. The sequencing sample was made of PBMCs. V usage is TRBV30 and J usage is TRBJ2-1, with 7 positions matching TRBD2. This TCR was recovered from a woman in her forties or fifties in good health and CMV-seropositive. DNA for the CDR3: TGTGCCTGGAGTGGGTCTAGCGGATTCCTGTACAATGAGCAGTTCTTC. It is translated as CAWSGSSGFLYNEQFF.